The 8 T cell receptor beta chains in this list originate from one sample, sequenced in a study of PD-L1 blockade in urothelial cancer. TCRdb's copy holds only in-frame clones and misses some; the assay was immunoSEQ multiplex PCR. The table has roughly 63,000 clones, around 81% seen once. Time point here: pretreatment peripheral blood. The material sequenced was PBMCs, taken around atezolizumab (anti-PD-L1) treatment. All receptors derive from a man between 65 and 85 years old with urothelial cancer.

The V gene is TRBV2, the J gene TRBJ2-3; TRBD2 agrees at 10 bases. After removal of 2 bases from V and 8 bases from J, the junction contained 7 bases not matched to a gene. Germline CDR1 reads SNHLY; CDR2 reads FYNNEI. The CDR3 is 15 amino acids. The CDR3 reads CASSEKLAGGRTQYF. In DNA form, the CDR3 reads TGTGCCAGCAGTGAAAAGTTAGCGGGGGGACGTACGCAGTATTTT. The full variable domain, its missing parts supplied by reference TRBV2 and TRBJ2-3, is EPEVTQTPSHQVTQMGQEVILRCVPISNHLYFYWYRQILGQKVEFLVSFYNNEISEKSEIFDDQFSVERPDGSNFTLKIRSTKLEDSAMYFCASSEKLAGGRTQYFGPGTRLTVL.

V usage is TRBV6-5 and J usage is TRBJ1-2; possible D gene TRBD1, 6 bases. V was clipped by 2 bases and J by 5 bases, with 9 bases between them. Germline V lookup: CDR1 MNHEY, CDR2 SVGAGI. The CDR3 has 13 amino acids. The CDR3 region has the DNA TGTGCCAGCAGTTACCCGCAGGGGTATGGCTACACCTTC. Translated: CASSYPQGYGYTF.

This chain links TRBV7-3 with TRBJ2-3, with no clear D. Trimming took 2 bases from V and 6 from J, leaving 9 bases between them. The CDR3 totals 13 residues. Germline V lookup: CDR1 SGHTA, CDR2 FQGTGA. The CDR3 DNA reads TGTGCCAGCAGCTTAGAGGTCGGCGATACGCAGTATTTT. It translates to CASSLEVGDTQYF.

The genes are TRBV5-5 and TRBJ2-5, with 10 bases aligning to TRBD2. V lost 2 bases and J lost 5; bases outside the gene matches: 6. Germline V gene data show CDR1 as SGHKS and CDR2 as YYEKEE (reference sequence). The CDR3 has 15 amino acids. This CDR3 is CASSFIAGGGETQYF. Written as DNA, the CDR3 is TGTGCCAGCAGCTTTATAGCGGGAGGAGGTGAGACCCAGTACTTC.

The rearrangement joins TRBV5-6 to TRBJ2-2; D may be TRBD1 (6 bases). V was cut by 4 bases and J by 8 bases, with 15 bases left in between. Germline CDR1 reads SGHDT; CDR2 reads YYEEEE. The CDR3 is made up of 14 amino acids. As DNA, the CDR3 is TGTGCCAGCAGCCTAGTACAGGGTCGGGGGGAGCTGTTTTTT. It specifies CASSLVQGRGELFF. The whole variable domain, remainder taken from reference TRBV5-6 and TRBJ2-2, is DAGVTQSPTHLIKTRGQQVTLRCSPKSGHDTVSWYQQALGQGPQFIFQYYEEEERQRGNFPDRFSGHQFPNYSSELNVNALLLGDSALYLCASSLVQGRGELFFGEGSRLTVL.

The chain recombines TRBV2 with TRBJ2-5; D possibly corresponds to TRBD1 (6 bases). Germline values: CDR1 SNHLY, CDR2 FYNNEI. V dropped 3 bases and J dropped 1 base, with 12 bases sitting between them. CDR3 size: 15 residues. CDR3 amino acids: CASSENARGQETQYF. The CDR3 DNA is TGTGCCAGCAGTGAGAACGCCAGGGGCCAAGAGACCCAGTACTTC.

This clone was picked up one time. J is TRBJ2-7 and V is TRBV5-6; D might be TRBD1 (7 bases). In germline, CDR1 is SGHDT, CDR2 YYEEEE. V gave up 4 bases and J gave up 9 bases, with 20 bases separating them. This CDR3 contains 14 residues. The CDR3 sequence: CASSTGQAMGGQYF. The CDR3 bases are TGTGCCAGCAGCACCGGACAGGCCATGGGGGGGCAGTACTTC.

The chain couples TRBV2 to TRBJ1-1; 10 nucleotides match TRBD1. Trimming took 2 bases from V and 3 from J; bases not matched to a gene: 15. The CDR3 totals 19 residues. The germline V gene encodes CDR1 SNHLY and CDR2 FYNNEI. The CDR3 sequence: CASSELTAGTGEGDTEAFF. DNA for the CDR3: TGTGCCAGCAGTGAATTAACCGCGGGGACAGGGGAGGGCGACACTGAAGCTTTCTTT.